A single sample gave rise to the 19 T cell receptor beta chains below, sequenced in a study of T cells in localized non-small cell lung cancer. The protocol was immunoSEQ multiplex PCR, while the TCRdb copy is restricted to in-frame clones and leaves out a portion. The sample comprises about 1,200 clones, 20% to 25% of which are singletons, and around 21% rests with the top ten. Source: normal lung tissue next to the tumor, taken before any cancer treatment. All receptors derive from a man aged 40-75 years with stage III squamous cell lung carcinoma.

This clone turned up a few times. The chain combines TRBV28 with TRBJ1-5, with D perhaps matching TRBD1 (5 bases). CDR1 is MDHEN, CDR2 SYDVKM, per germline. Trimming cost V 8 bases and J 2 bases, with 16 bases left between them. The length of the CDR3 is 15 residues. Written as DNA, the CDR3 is TGTGCCAGCGGAAGGCAGGGCGGAGGCAATCAGCCCCAGCATTTT. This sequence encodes CASGRQGGGNQPQHF.

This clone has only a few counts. CDR3: CASSDLGVVGELFF. CDR3 coding DNA: TGTGCCAGCAGCGACTTGGGGGTAGTGGGGGAGCTGTTTTTT. The rearrangement joins TRBV11-3 to TRBJ2-2; tentatively, D is TRBD1 or TRBD2 (5 bases each). This CDR3 has 14 residues. V shed 5 bases and J shed 8 bases, with 15 bases lying between them. Germline loops: CDR1 SGHNT, CDR2 YENEEA.

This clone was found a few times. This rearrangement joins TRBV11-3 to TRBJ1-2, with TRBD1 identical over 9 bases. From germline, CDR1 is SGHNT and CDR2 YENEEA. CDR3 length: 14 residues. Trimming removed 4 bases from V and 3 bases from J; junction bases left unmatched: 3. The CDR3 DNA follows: TGTGCCAGCAGCTCGGGACAGGGTTACTATGGCTACACCTTC. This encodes CASSSGQGYYGYTF.

CDR3 bases: TGTGCCAGCAGCTTAGACGGGGGCCGCACAGATACGCAGTATTTT. The encoded protein is CASSLDGGRTDTQYF. The chain employs TRBV11-1 and TRBJ2-3; D tentatively fits TRBD1 or TRBD2 (6 bases each). The ends were cut back, 1 base at V and 1 base at J, with 9 bases in the middle. Germline V CDR1 and CDR2: SGHAT, FQDESV (reference sequence). The CDR3 runs 15 residues.

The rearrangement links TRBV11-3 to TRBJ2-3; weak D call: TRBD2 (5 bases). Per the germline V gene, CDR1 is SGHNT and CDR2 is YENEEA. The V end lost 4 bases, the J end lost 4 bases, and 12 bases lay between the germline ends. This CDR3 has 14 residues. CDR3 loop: CASSSGYGADTQYF. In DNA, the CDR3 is TGTGCCAGCAGCTCGGGTTACGGGGCAGATACGCAGTATTTT.

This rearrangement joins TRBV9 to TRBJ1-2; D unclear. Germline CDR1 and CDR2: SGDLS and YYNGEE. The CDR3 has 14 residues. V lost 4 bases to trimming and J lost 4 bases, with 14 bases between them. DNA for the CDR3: TGTGCCAGCAGCCAATCGCAATTGAGCTATGGCTACACCTTC. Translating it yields CASSQSQLSYGYTF. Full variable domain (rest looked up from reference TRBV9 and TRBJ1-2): DSGVTQTPKHLITATGQRVTLRCSPRSGDLSVYWYQQSLDQGLQFLIQYYNGEERAKGNILERFSAQQFPDLHSELNLSSLELGDSALYFCASSQSQLSYGYTFGSGTRLTVV.

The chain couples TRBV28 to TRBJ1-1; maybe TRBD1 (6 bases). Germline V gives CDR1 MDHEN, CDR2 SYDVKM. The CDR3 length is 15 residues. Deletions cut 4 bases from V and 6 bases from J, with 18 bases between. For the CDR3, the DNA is TGTGCCAGCAGTTGGCCCTCCGGGGGGGGCGCTGAAGCTTTCTTT. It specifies CASSWPSGGGAEAFF.

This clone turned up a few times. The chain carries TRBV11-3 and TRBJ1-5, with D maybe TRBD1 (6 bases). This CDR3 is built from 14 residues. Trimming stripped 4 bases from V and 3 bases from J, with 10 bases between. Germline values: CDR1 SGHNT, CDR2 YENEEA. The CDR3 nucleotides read TGTGCCAGCAGCTCCGGACAGCCCAATCAGCCCCAGCATTTT. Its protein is CASSSGQPNQPQHF.

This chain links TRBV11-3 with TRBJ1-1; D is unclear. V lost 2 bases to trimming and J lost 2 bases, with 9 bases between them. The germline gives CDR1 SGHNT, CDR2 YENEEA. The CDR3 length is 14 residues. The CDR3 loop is CASSLKELNTEAFF. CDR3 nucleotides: TGTGCCAGCAGCTTAAAGGAACTTAACACTGAAGCTTTCTTT.

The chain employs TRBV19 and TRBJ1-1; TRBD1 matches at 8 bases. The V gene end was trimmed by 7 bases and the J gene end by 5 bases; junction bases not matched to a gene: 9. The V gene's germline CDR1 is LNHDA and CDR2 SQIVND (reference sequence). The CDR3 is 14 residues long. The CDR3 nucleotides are TGTGCCAGTAATCACCGGACAGGGAGGACTGAAGCTTTCTTT. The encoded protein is CASNHRTGRTEAFF. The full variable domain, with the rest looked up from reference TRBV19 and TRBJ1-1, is DGGITQSPKYLFRKEGQNVTLSCEQNLNHDAMYWYRQDPGQGLRLIYYSQIVNDFQKGDIAEGYSVSREKKESFPLTVTSAQKNPTAFYLCASNHRTGRTEAFFGQGTRLTVV.

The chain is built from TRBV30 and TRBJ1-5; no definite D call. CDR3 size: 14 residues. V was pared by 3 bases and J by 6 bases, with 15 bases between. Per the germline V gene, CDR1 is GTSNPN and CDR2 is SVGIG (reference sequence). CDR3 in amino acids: CAWSARNWGQPQHF. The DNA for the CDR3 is TGTGCCTGGAGCGCTAGGAACTGGGGTCAGCCCCAGCATTTT.

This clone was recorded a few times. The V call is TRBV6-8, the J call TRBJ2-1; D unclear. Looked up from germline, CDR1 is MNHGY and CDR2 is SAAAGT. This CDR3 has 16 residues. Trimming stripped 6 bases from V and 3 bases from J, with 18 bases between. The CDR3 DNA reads TGTGCCAGCAGGAAGGACCGGGCCCACCACTACAATGAGCAGTTCTTC. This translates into CASRKDRAHHYNEQFF.

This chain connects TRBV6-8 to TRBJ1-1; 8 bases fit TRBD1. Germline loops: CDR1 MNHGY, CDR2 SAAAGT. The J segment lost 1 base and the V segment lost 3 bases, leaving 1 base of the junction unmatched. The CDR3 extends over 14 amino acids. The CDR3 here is CASSYQGANTEAFF. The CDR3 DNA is TGTGCCAGCAGTTATCAGGGGGCGAACACTGAAGCTTTCTTT.

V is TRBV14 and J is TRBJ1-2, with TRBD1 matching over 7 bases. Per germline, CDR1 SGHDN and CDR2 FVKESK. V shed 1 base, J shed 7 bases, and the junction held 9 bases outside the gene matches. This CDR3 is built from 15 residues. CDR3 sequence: CASSQGSGTVTGYTF. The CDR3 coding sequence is TGTGCCAGCAGCCAAGGGTCCGGGACAGTAACTGGCTACACCTTC.

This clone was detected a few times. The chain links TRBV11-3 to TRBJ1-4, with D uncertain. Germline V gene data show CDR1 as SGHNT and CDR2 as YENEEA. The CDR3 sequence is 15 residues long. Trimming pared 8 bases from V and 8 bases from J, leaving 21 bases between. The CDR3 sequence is CASARSSTPHEKLFF. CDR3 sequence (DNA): TGTGCCAGCGCCCGCTCGAGCACTCCGCACGAAAAACTGTTTTTT.

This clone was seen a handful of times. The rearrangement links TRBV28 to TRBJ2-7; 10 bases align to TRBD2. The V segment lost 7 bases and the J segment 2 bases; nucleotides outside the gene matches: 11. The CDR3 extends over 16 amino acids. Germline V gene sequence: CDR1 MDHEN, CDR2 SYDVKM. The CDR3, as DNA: TGTGCCAGCATCCCGACCGGGACTAGCGATACCTACGAGCAGTACTTC. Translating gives CASIPTGTSDTYEQYF.

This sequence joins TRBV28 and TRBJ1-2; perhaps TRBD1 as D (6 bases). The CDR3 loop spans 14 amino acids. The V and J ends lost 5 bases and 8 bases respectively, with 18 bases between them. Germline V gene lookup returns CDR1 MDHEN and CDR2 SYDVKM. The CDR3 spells CASSPRGVNLGYTF. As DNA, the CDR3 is TGTGCCAGCAGTCCCAGGGGCGTGAACCTGGGCTACACCTTC.

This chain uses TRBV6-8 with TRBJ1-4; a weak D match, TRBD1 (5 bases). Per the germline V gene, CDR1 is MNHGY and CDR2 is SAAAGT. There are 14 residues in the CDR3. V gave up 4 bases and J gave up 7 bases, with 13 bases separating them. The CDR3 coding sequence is TGTGCCAGCAGTTCCAGGGTCGGCAGTGAAAAACTGTTTTTT. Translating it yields CASSSRVGSEKLFF.

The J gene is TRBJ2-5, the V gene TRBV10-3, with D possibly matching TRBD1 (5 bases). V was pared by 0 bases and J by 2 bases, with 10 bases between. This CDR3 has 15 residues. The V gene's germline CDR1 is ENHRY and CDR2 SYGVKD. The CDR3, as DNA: TGTGCCATCAGTGAGTCCCAGGGCGCTCAAGAGACCCAGTACTTC. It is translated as CAISESQGAQETQYF.